The next 2 T cell receptor beta chains were all read from a single sample in a study of control samples from healthy donors and cancer patients. Profiled with immunoSEQ multiplex PCR; TCRdb holds only in-frame clones, not every one. This sample carries 110,000 or so clones, 90% of them seen once, and the ten largest clones take under 4.5%. The source material was blood. The receptors shown here come from a human donor in good health. The donor label of this sample is uncertain.

The rearrangement joins TRBV5-1 to TRBJ2-2; 7 positions match TRBD1. From germline, CDR1 is SGHRS and CDR2 YFSETQ. The CDR3 loop spans 17 amino acids. V trimming: 5 bases; J trimming: 3 bases; junction bases outside the gene matches: 13. CDR3 in DNA: TGCGCCAGCAGAGAGACCAGGGGGACCCCGGACACCGGGGAGCTGTTTTTT. This encodes CASRETRGTPDTGELFF.

The chain employs TRBV3-1 (or the pseudogene TRBV3-2) and TRBJ2-7; perhaps TRBD2 as D (7 bases). This CDR3 has 15 amino acids. V gave up 3 bases and J gave up 4 bases, with 16 bases separating them. The germline V gene encodes CDR1 LGHDT and CDR2 YNNKEL (reference sequence). The CDR3: CASSHLGGQVYEQYF. CDR3 coding DNA: TGTGCCAGCAGCCACCTCGGGGGGCAGGTATACGAGCAGTACTTC.